This T cell receptor beta chain was identified during a study of CD8 T cells in Susac syndrome. An input of roughly 0.45 to 1 ug of RNA was subjected to reverse transcription using random hexamers. TCRdb re-derived calls from the immunoSEQ multiplex PCR reads in MiXCR, one entry per CDR3 protein. The sample contains 120,000 to 150,000 distinct CDR3 sequences, approximately 95% of which appear only once. The germline gives CDR1 SQVTM, CDR2 ANQGSEA. After removal of 7 bases from V and 12 bases from J, the junction contained 6 bases not matched to a gene. CDR3 size: 10 residues. The receptor was derived from a human donor in good health. The specimen was CD4+ T cells from PBMCs. The rearrangement uses TRBV29-1 and TRBJ2-1; 7 nucleotides match TRBD1. The CDR3 protein is CSGRQGGQFF. In nucleotides, the CDR3 is TGCAGCGGCAGACAGGGCGGGCAGTTCTTC.